These 27 T cell receptor beta chains came from one sample sequenced in a study of cytomegalovirus exposure and HLA in healthy donors. The PCR used 60 Vbeta and 13 Jbeta primers. TCRdb's table, derived via immunoSEQ multiplex PCR, lists solely in-frame clones and lacks some. The listing contains more than 100,000 clones. Sequenced material: PBMCs. These TCRs come from a woman in her thirties or forties in good health and CMV-seronegative.

This chain connects TRBV6-4 to TRBJ2-2, with D possibly TRBD1 on 6 matching bases. This CDR3 has 14 residues. The V end was cut by 7 bases, the J end by 0 bases, with 9 bases between. Germline lookup yields CDR1 MRHNA and CDR2 SNTAGT. The CDR3 nucleotides are TGTGCCAGCAAAACAGGGACGAACACCGGGGAGCTGTTTTTT. Translated, it gives CASKTGTNTGELFF.

The CDR3 DNA follows: TGTGCCAGCAGCTCCGGGACTAGCGGGGGTGGAGATACGCAGTATTTT. Translation gives CASSSGTSGGGDTQYF. The chain combines TRBV11-3 with TRBJ2-3; 14 bases agree with TRBD2. The V gene's germline CDR1 is SGHNT and CDR2 YENEEA. This CDR3 comprises 16 residues. J lost 5 bases, V lost 4 bases, and 5 bases had no gene match.

The chain uses TRBV2 and TRBJ1-1; D perhaps matches TRBD1 (6 bases). Germline V gene sequence: CDR1 SNHLY, CDR2 FYNNEI. V lost 8 bases to trimming and J lost 3 bases, with 13 bases between them. The CDR3 runs 13 residues. The CDR3 nucleotides read TGTGCCAGCTCAGGGGAGAAGGACACTGAAGCTTTCTTT. Its protein is CASSGEKDTEAFF.

The chain employs TRBV19 and TRBJ2-6, with D perhaps TRBD2 (6 bases). The V and J ends lost 5 bases and 0 bases respectively, with 11 bases between them. The CDR3 is 16 amino acids. Germline CDR1 reads LNHDA; CDR2 reads SQIVND (reference sequence). The CDR3 nucleotides are TGTGCCAGTAGTTCCACCGGGAGCTCTGGGGCCAACGTCCTGACTTTC. Translating it yields CASSSTGSSGANVLTF.

This chain joins TRBV28 and TRBJ1-3, with 8 bases fitting TRBD1. The length of the CDR3 is 14 residues. The V gene's germline CDR1 is MDHEN and CDR2 SYDVKM. Trimming at V came to 7 bases and at J to 3 bases, leaving 5 bases not matched to a gene. CDR3 protein: CASKPGTGGNTIYF. The CDR3 DNA reads TGTGCCAGCAAACCCGGGACAGGTGGAAACACCATATATTTT.

This chain uses TRBV5-1 with TRBJ2-2; weak D call: TRBD2 (6 bases). This CDR3 has 15 residues. Germline V gives CDR1 SGHRS, CDR2 YFSETQ. Trimming removed 7 bases from V and 3 bases from J, with 16 bases in between. CDR3 nucleotide sequence: TGCGCCAGCCGATACGGCGGGGTGGACACCGGGGAGCTGTTTTTT. Amino acid sequence: CASRYGGVDTGELFF.

The gene calls are TRBV11-3 and TRBJ1-1; D unclear. The CDR3 extends over 13 amino acids. V dropped 5 bases and J dropped 7 bases, with 14 bases sitting between them. Germline CDR1 reads SGHNT; CDR2 reads YENEEA. CDR3 sequence: CASSPGTEDEAFF. The CDR3 bases are TGTGCCAGCAGCCCAGGCACAGAAGATGAAGCTTTCTTT.

To note about this clone: Mismatch with germline at one junction end may stem from a read error. This chain links TRBV7-7 with TRBJ2-2, with 7 bases identical to TRBD1. This CDR3 is built from 15 residues. Germline assignment: CDR1 SSHAT and CDR2 FNYEAQ (reference sequence). Here the CDR3 reads CASSLRQGNTGELFF. The CDR3 bases are TGTGCTAGCAGCTTGAGACAGGGAAACACCGGGGAGCTGTTTTTT.

The rearrangement links TRBV2 to TRBJ2-5; D is perhaps TRBD2 (5 bases). The V gene lost 6 bases and the J gene lost 5 bases, with 16 bases spanning the gap. Germline loops: CDR1 SNHLY, CDR2 FYNNEI. This CDR3 is 14 amino acids long. The CDR3 spells CASRKDWGEETQYF. The CDR3 coding sequence is TGTGCCAGCAGGAAGGACTGGGGTGAGGAGACCCAGTACTTC. Together with reference TRBV2 and TRBJ2-5, the CDR3 gives the full variable domain: EPEVTQTPSHQVTQMGQEVILRCVPISNHLYFYWYRQILGQKVEFLVSFYNNEISEKSEIFDDQFSVERPDGSNFTLKIRSTKLEDSAMYFCASRKDWGEETQYFGPGTRLLVL.

The J gene is TRBJ2-7, the V gene TRBV7-2, with 8 bases lining up with TRBD2. This CDR3 is built from 14 residues. Germline CDR1 reads SGHTA; CDR2 reads FQGNSA. J was trimmed by 4 bases and V by 5 bases; bases with no gene match: 7. The CDR3 region has the DNA TGTGCCAGCAGCCGGGATAGCGGGGCGTACGAGCAGTACTTC. It is translated as CASSRDSGAYEQYF.

The chain has TRBV28 and TRBJ1-1; D is possibly TRBD1 (5 bases). The germline V and J ends were trimmed by 3 bases and 4 bases, with 12 bases remaining between them. The CDR3 contains 14 residues. CDR1 MDHEN and CDR2 SYDVKM come from the germline V gene. CDR3 nucleotide sequence: TGTGCCAGCAGTTTGGGGGGATGGGGCACTGAAGCTTTCTTT. It yields the protein CASSLGGWGTEAFF.

The chain employs TRBV19 and TRBJ2-3; D might be TRBD2 (7 bases). The germline gives CDR1 LNHDA, CDR2 SQIVND (reference sequence). The CDR3 has 18 amino acids. Between the trimmed V and J ends, which lost 5 bases and 2 bases, there was a span of 23 bases. The CDR3 protein is CASSGERGAGAYTDTQYF. The CDR3 DNA sequence: TGTGCCAGTAGTGGGGAGAGGGGTGCGGGGGCGTACACAGATACGCAGTATTTT.

The V gene is TRBV5-1, the J gene TRBJ2-5; 12 bases line up with TRBD2. Germline V CDR1 and CDR2: SGHRS, YFSETQ. The CDR3 sequence is 16 residues long. The ends lost 5 bases at V and 1 base at J; junction bases unmatched: 6. The CDR3 spells CASSILAGGPQETQYF. CDR3 sequence (DNA): TGCGCCAGCAGTATACTAGCGGGGGGACCCCAAGAGACCCAGTACTTC. The full variable domain, in which reference TRBV5-1 and TRBJ2-5 provide the parts outside the CDR3, is KAGVTQTPRYLIKTRGQQVTLSCSPISGHRSVSWYQQTPGQGLQFLFEYFSETQRNKGNFPGRFSGRQFSNSRSEMNVSTLELGDSALYLCASSILAGGPQETQYFGPGTRLLVL.

The chain links TRBV4-3 to TRBJ2-4; 8 positions match TRBD1. Per the germline V gene, CDR1 is LGHNA and CDR2 is YSLEER. This CDR3 comprises 14 residues. The V and J ends lost 4 bases and 6 bases, in that order; junction bases with no gene match: 5. CDR3 region: CASSRSGQGNIQYF. CDR3 DNA sequence: TGCGCCAGCAGCCGCTCAGGACAGGGAAACATTCAGTACTTC.

The chain recombines TRBV7-9 with TRBJ2-2; TRBD1 matches at 10 bases. Germline trimming cut 1 base from V and 1 base from J; bases unmatched to any gene: 9. Germline values: CDR1 SEHNR, CDR2 FQNEAQ (reference sequence). The CDR3 runs 19 residues. CDR3 region: CASSLVIGTGVLNTGELFF. DNA for the CDR3: TGTGCCAGCAGCTTAGTGATCGGGACAGGGGTCCTGAACACCGGGGAGCTGTTTTTT.

The V gene is TRBV2, the J gene TRBJ1-5; 8 nucleotides match TRBD1. The V segment lost 5 bases and the J segment 3 bases; nucleotides outside the gene matches: 3. The germline gives CDR1 SNHLY, CDR2 FYNNEI. The length of the CDR3 is 14 residues. The CDR3 nucleotides are TGTGCCAGCAGTCGACAGGGGCTCAATCAGCCCCAGCATTTT. Translating it yields CASSRQGLNQPQHF.

The V call is TRBV11-3, the J call TRBJ2-2; D is possibly TRBD1 (6 bases). Germline CDR1 is SGHNT and CDR2 is YENEEA. The V end lost 4 bases, the J end lost 3 bases, and 9 bases lay between the germline ends. The CDR3 extends over 14 amino acids. Here the CDR3 reads CASSSRQDTGELFF. In DNA form, the CDR3 reads TGTGCCAGCAGCTCTCGACAGGACACCGGGGAGCTGTTTTTT.

The chain employs TRBV7-9 and TRBJ2-2; no clear D. V was shortened by 4 bases and J by 4 bases, with 13 bases between the two germline ends. Per germline, CDR1 SEHNR and CDR2 FQNEAQ (reference sequence). CDR3 length: 15 residues. The CDR3 reads CASSSTSPSTGELFF. The CDR3 DNA sequence: TGTGCCAGCAGCTCCACCTCCCCTAGCACCGGGGAGCTGTTTTTT.

V usage is TRBV6-1 and J usage is TRBJ2-7, with D possibly matching TRBD1 (5 bases). CDR3 length: 13 residues. V gave up 2 bases and J gave up 4 bases, with 9 bases separating them. Germline V gene lookup returns CDR1 MNHNS and CDR2 SASEGT. CDR3 in DNA: TGTGCCAGCAGTGAAACAGGCACGTACGAGCAGTACGTC. This gives the protein CASSETGTYEQYV.

CDR3 DNA: TGTGCCAGCAGTTCTCAGGGGTCGGACAATCAGCCCCAGCATTTT. Protein sequence: CASSSQGSDNQPQHF. The V call is TRBV28, the J call TRBJ1-5; TRBD1 is a possible D gene (6 bases). Looked up from germline, CDR1 is MDHEN and CDR2 is SYDVKM. The CDR3 runs to 15 residues. Deletions cut 4 bases from V and 3 bases from J, with 13 bases between.

The rearrangement joins TRBV2 to TRBJ2-1; possible D gene TRBD2, 6 bases. Trimming removed 6 bases from V and 4 bases from J, with 13 bases in between. Germline V CDR1 and CDR2: SNHLY, FYNNEI. The CDR3 runs 14 residues. Written as DNA, the CDR3 is TGTGCCAGCAGGGCCCGACTAGATTACAATGAGCAGTTCTTC. Its protein is CASRARLDYNEQFF.

The J gene is TRBJ1-2, the V gene TRBV19, with TRBD1 matching 9 bases. This CDR3 region has 14 residues. The V gene's germline CDR1 is LNHDA and CDR2 SQIVND (reference sequence). The trim removed 7 bases at V and 2 bases at J, leaving 5 bases unmatched. DNA for the CDR3: TGTGCCAGTACCCCGGGACAGGGCAACTATGGCTACACCTTC. It encodes CASTPGQGNYGYTF.

V is TRBV18 and J is TRBJ1-1; no firm D call. Germline V gene data show CDR1 as KGHSH and CDR2 as LQKENI. V was pared by 1 base and J by 5 bases, with 8 bases between. This CDR3 spans 13 amino acids. CDR3 residues: CASSPQPGTEAFF. CDR3 DNA sequence: TGTGCCAGCTCACCACAGCCGGGGACTGAAGCTTTCTTT.

V usage is TRBV4-3 and J usage is TRBJ2-4; D is ambiguous. The CDR3 has 13 amino acids. Germline-derived CDR1 and CDR2 are LGHNA and YSLEER. Trimming shortened V by 3 bases and J by 12 bases, and 15 bases separated the two germline ends. The DNA for the CDR3 is TGCGCCAGCAGCCAGGCGAACGGGTACGATCAGTACTTC. It codes for CASSQANGYDQYF.

CDR3 residues: CASSMRQGVGSPLHF. For the CDR3, the DNA is TGTGCCAGTAGTATGCGACAGGGGGTTGGTTCACCCCTCCACTTT. The J gene is TRBJ1-6, the V gene TRBV19, with 9 bases that match TRBD1. This CDR3 contains 15 residues. The germline gives CDR1 LNHDA, CDR2 SQIVND (reference sequence). The V gene end was trimmed by 3 bases and the J gene end by 9 bases; junction bases not matched to a gene: 6.

Remarks on this clone: Other DNA sequences within the sample encode an identical CDR3. This chain joins TRBV27 and TRBJ1-1; D is undetermined. Germline values: CDR1 MNHEY, CDR2 SMNVEV (reference sequence). The CDR3 length is 12 residues. V was trimmed by 5 bases and J by 5 bases, leaving 9 bases between them. In nucleotides, the CDR3 is TGTGCCAGCAGTAGAGGAAGAACTGAAGCTTTCTTT. Its translation: CASSRGRTEAFF.

The chain employs TRBV4-1 and TRBJ1-2, with a possible D match to TRBD1 (6 bases). Trimming took 3 bases from V and 8 from J, leaving 16 bases between them. CDR1 is MGHRA, CDR2 YSYEKL, per germline. The CDR3 is 14 amino acids. CDR3 protein: CASSQGDNQGGYTF. The CDR3 DNA sequence: TGCGCCAGCAGCCAGGGGGACAACCAAGGGGGCTACACCTTC.